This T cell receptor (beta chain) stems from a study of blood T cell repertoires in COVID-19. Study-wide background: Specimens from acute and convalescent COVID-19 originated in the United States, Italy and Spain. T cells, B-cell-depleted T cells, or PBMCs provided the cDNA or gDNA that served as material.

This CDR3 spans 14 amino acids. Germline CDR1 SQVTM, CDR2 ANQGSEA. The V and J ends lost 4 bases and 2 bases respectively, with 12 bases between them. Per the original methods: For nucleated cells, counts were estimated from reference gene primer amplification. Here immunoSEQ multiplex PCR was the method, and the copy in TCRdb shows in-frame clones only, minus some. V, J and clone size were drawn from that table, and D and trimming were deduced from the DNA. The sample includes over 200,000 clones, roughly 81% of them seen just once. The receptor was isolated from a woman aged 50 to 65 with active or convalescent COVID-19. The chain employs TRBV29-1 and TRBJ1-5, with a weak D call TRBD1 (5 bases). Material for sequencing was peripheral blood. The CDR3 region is CSVGEGMRNQPQHF. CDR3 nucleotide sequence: TGCAGCGTTGGGGAGGGGATGCGCAATCAGCCCCAGCATTTT.